This T cell receptor beta chain was found in a study of blood T cell repertoires in COVID-19. Looking at the study overall: There were acute and convalescent COVID-19 samples, and they came from the United States, Italy and Spain. Sample material is recorded as cDNA or gDNA derived from T cells, B-cell-depleted T cells, or PBMCs.

Assay: immunoSEQ multiplex PCR; the TCRdb copy retains only in-frame clones and omits some. The table records approximately 190,000 clones, roughly 89% of them present only once. Recruitment covered roughly 24 US areas and drew participants whose ages spanned roughly 18 to 90 years. The CDR3 totals 15 residues. V lost 1 base and J 7 bases, leaving 14 bases between the germline ends. In germline, CDR1 is SGHTA, CDR2 FQGNSA. The source is a woman younger than 45 who had been exposed to COVID-19. The V and J genes are TRBV7-2 and TRBJ2-1, with a weak D call TRBD2 (6 bases). Input material: PBMCs or T cells enriched from blood (not recorded which). The CDR3 nucleotides are TGTGCCAGCAGCTTAGTCGTCAGGGCGGGGAATGAGCAGTTCTTC. This codes for CASSLVVRAGNEQFF.